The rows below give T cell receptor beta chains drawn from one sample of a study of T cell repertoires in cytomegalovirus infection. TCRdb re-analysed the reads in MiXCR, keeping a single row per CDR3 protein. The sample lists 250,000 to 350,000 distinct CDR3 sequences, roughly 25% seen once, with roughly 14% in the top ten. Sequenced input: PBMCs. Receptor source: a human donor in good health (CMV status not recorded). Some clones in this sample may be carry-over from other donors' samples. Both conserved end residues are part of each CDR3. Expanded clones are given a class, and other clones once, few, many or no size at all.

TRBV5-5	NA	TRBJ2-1	CASSLFGQGNYNEQFF
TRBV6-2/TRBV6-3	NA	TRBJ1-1	CASINGGRTEAFF
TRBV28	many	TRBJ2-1	CATRLAYNEQFF
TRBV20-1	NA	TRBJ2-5	CSAREQIPLRETQYF
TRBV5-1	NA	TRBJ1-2	CASSPGHLANYGYTF
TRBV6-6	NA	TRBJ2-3	CASSYSNTDTQYF
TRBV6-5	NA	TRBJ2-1	CASSYSGARGFSNEQFF
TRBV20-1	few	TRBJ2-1	CSAPGTGNHGEQFF
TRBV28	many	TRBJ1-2	CASSSRGPSDSNYGYTF
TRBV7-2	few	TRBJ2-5	CASSQRRGRGQETQYF
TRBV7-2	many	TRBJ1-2	CASSSGTGYYGYTF
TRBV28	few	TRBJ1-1	CASRTVGTEAFF
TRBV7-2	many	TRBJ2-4	CASSSDPLAGGPAKNIQYF
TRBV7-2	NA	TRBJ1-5	CASSLLFNQPQHF
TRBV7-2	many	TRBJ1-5	CASSLRSGTTGRPQHF
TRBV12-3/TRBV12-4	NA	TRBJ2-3	CASSLGGTIQDTQYF
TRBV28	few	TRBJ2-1	CASRAVSTYNEQFF
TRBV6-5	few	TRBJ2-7	CASSYNRDRDEQYF
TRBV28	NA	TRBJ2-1	CASSLIGGNEQFF
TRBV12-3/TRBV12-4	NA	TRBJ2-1	CASRIRDRMDEQFF